The T cell receptor (beta chain) under discussion was sequenced for a study of T-cell memory formation after mild COVID-19. About this clonotype itself: Its antigen is unidentified.

From 5'RACE with constant-segment primers came TCR alpha and TCR beta cDNA libraries that carried sample barcodes and UMIs. TCRdb reprocessed the 5' RACE reads via MiXCR and lists one record per CDR3 protein. The table records 300,000 to 400,000 distinct CDR3 sequences, 28% of them present only once. Notes on the study in general: For contracting clones, CD4+ ones sat mainly in CM and EM, CD8+ in EMRA. Memory sampled before infection contained some responding clones, suggesting cross-reactive memory joined.

V lost 5 bases to trimming and J lost 8 bases, with 12 bases between them. The CDR3 totals 12 residues. This TCR was sampled from an adult woman who had mild COVID-19 (a few samples of this study predate the infection). Cell type and time point are not known. The sequencing sample was made of PBMCs or a T cell subset sorted from them (not recorded which). V gene TRBV12-3 or TRBV12-4 combines with J gene TRBJ1-1; D is uncertain. CDR3 protein: CASSPTWTEAFF. CDR3 nucleotide sequence: TGTGCCAGCAGTCCGACATGGACCGAAGCTTTCTTT.